The rows below give T cell receptor beta chains drawn from one sample of a study of Tregs in tolerant kidney transplant recipients. Clones were sequenced by immunoSEQ multiplex PCR, and TCRdb holds only the in-frame ones, with some missing. The sample contains under 300,000 clones, 80% to 85% of which appear only once. Input material: CD4+ T cells from blood. These receptors came from a human donor in good health. Both conserved end residues are part of each CDR3. Each record gives: V gene, J gene, D gene, CDR3 protein. A D gene is named only where the DNA matches it firmly.

>TRBV19|TRBJ2-5|TRBD2
CASSSRLAGGNGETQYF
>TRBV10-3|TRBJ2-3|TRBD2
CAIGGTTSTDTQYF
>TRBV27|TRBJ2-3|TRBD2
CASSFGLLATTADTQYF
>TRBV6-6|TRBJ2-4|NA
CASTSGVAKNIQYF
>TRBV19|TRBJ2-1|NA
CASSIVLYNEQFF
>TRBV6-5|TRBJ1-4|TRBD1
CASRPDRATNEKLFF
>TRBV19|TRBJ2-6|TRBD1
CASSIEGQVQSGANVLTF
>TRBV5-4|TRBJ1-5|NA
CASSRRGSHQPQHF
>TRBV5-1|TRBJ2-3|NA
CASSLVLADTQYF
>TRBV11-2|TRBJ2-1|NA
CASSLAAWLYNEQFF
>TRBV18|TRBJ2-1|TRBD2
CASSLPGLAGGRGIEQFF
>TRBV2|TRBJ2-1|TRBD2
CASSGSGGAAYNEQFF
>TRBV6-6|TRBJ2-7|TRBD1
CASLRKGTGSWEQYF
>TRBV2|TRBJ2-3|NA
CASTEGLYEDTQYF
>TRBV2|TRBJ1-1|NA
CASSEEGPGSAFF
>TRBV7-3|TRBJ2-3|TRBD2
CASSLSGGGTYTQYF
>TRBV2|TRBJ2-7|NA
CASSGDTPYEQYF
>TRBV27|TRBJ1-4|NA
CASSLGGMVYEKLFF
>TRBV9|TRBJ2-1|TRBD2
CASSVEASGGNEQFF
>TRBV19|TRBJ1-3|NA
CASRKFRNSGNTIYF
>TRBV5-4|TRBJ1-1|NA
CASSIGQNTEAFF
>TRBV10-1|TRBJ1-1|NA
CASSVQLNTEAFF
>TRBV7-6|TRBJ2-7|NA
CASSFGRSYEQYF
>TRBV5-1|TRBJ2-7|NA
CASSSAAAYEQYF
>TRBV20-1|TRBJ2-5|NA
CSARGIETQYF
>TRBV7-9|TRBJ2-2|NA
CASSRGELFF
>TRBV19|TRBJ1-5|TRBD1
CASRAGQINQPQHF
>TRBV20-1|TRBJ2-1|NA
CSASRATEQFF
>TRBV5-5|TRBJ2-1|NA
CASSSGREWSYNEQFF
>TRBV19|TRBJ2-7|TRBD2
CASSLGPKTSGPEQYF
>TRBV6-6|TRBJ2-7|TRBD1
CASAGTAAYEQYF
>TRBV15|TRBJ2-7|NA
CATSRDRGERPTYEQYF
>TRBV30|TRBJ1-1|NA
CAWSVLGGLNTEAFF
>TRBV15|TRBJ2-5|NA
CATSGITGAQETQYF
>TRBV7-9|TRBJ2-4|NA
CASSLRGVAKNIQYF
>TRBV7-9|TRBJ1-1|NA
CASTSGPTSTEAFF
>TRBV19|TRBJ1-1|NA
CASSIDQGLNTEAFF
>TRBV5-1|TRBJ2-7|NA
CASSYPSGEQYF